This is a list of T cell receptor beta chains from one sample in a study of T cell responses to AZD1222 COVID-19 vaccine. Libraries were prepared by immunoSEQ multiplex PCR; TCRdb keeps only in-frame clonotypes and omits some of them. The sample comprises over 75,000 clones, approximately 83% of which are singletons, and roughly 3.2% rests with the top ten. The specimen was peripheral blood, collected 28 days after the second AZD1222 dose. These receptors came from an adult who received the AZD1222 COVID-19 vaccine. CDR3s include the opening cysteine and the closing phenylalanine or tryptophan. The D gene is left open where the match is weak. Clone size is not always given. Where it is, it says once, few, many or a class for expanded clones.

J gene	V gene	clone size	D gene	CDR3 DNA	CDR3 protein
TRBJ2-1	TRBV4-2	-	TRBD2	TGTGCCAGCAGCCAGGATCCTAGCGGGAGTAAGTATGAGCAGTTCTTC	CASSQDPSGSKYEQFF
TRBJ2-4	TRBV19	-	-	TGTGCCAGTAGTATACCGAGTGGGTCCGGGGGAAACATTCAGTACTTC	CASSIPSGSGGNIQYF
TRBJ2-3	TRBV3-1/TRBV3-2	-	TRBD2	TGTGCCAGCAGCCGCTCCTCCCTAGCGGGGGGGCCGGGAGGCACAGATACGCAGTATTTT	CASSRSSLAGGPGGTDTQYF
TRBJ1-4	TRBV29-1	-	-	TGCAGCGTTGGACAGGCAACTAATGAAAAACTGTTTTTT	CSVGQATNEKLFF
TRBJ1-2	TRBV20-1	few	-	TGCAGTGCATTAGACTCCTATGGCTACACCTTC	CSALDSYGYTF
TRBJ2-7	TRBV15	-	-	TGTGCCACCAGCAGGGATAGCCACTACGAGCAGTACTTC	CATSRDSHYEQYF
TRBJ1-1	TRBV10-2	once	-	TGCGCCAGCAGTGAGTCTATGGGGACTGAAGCTTTCTTT	CASSESMGTEAFF
TRBJ1-2	TRBV6-1	-	-	TGTGCCAGCAGGGAAGGACAGTGGGTTTATGGCTACACCTTC	CASREGQWVYGYTF
TRBJ2-7	TRBV11-3	-	TRBD2	TGTGCCAGCAGCTCGGGACTAGCGGCCACCTACGAGCAGTACTTC	CASSSGLAATYEQYF
TRBJ2-1	TRBV28	-	TRBD1	TGTGCCAGCAGTTTTTATGACAGGGCCAATGAGCAGTTCTTC	CASSFYDRANEQFF
TRBJ2-5	TRBV5-4	-	TRBD1	TGTGCCAGCAGCAGAAAGACAGGGCAAGAGACCCAGTACTTC	CASSRKTGQETQYF
TRBJ2-4	TRBV19	-	-	TGTGCCAGTAGTGCCCGGACACTATCCAAAAACATTCAGTACTTC	CASSARTLSKNIQYF
TRBJ2-1	TRBV5-1	-	-	TGCGCCAGCAGTGGCGATTTACCCTACAATGAGCAGTTCTTC	CASSGDLPYNEQFF
TRBJ2-7	TRBV11-1	-	TRBD1	TGTGCCAGCAGCTTGGACAGGTCGTTCGACGAGCAGTACTTC	CASSLDRSFDEQYF
TRBJ2-1	TRBV27	-	TRBD2	TGTGCCAGCAGTTTATTTCTTGCGGGGGGGCTGGATGAGCAGTTCTTC	CASSLFLAGGLDEQFF
TRBJ2-5	TRBV30	-	TRBD2	TGTGCCTCCAGCGGGGGGGCTGAAGAGACCCAGTACTTC	CASSGGAEETQYF
TRBJ1-2	TRBV7-2	-	-	TGTGCCAGCAGCTTAGGGGGGAGCAACTATGGCTACACCTTC	CASSLGGSNYGYTF
TRBJ2-7	TRBV14	-	-	TGTGCCAGCAGCCAAGACGGACCTGCCGAGCAGTACTTC	CASSQDGPAEQYF
TRBJ2-5	TRBV6-2/TRBV6-3	-	-	TGTGCCAGCAGCAATCCTCTCCAAGAGACCCAGTACTTC	CASSNPLQETQYF
TRBJ1-1	TRBV28	few	-	TGTGCCAGCAGTTTGACGGACACTGAAGCTTTCTTT	CASSLTDTEAFF
TRBJ2-5	TRBV6-1	-	TRBD1	TGTGCCAGCAGTGAAGTGGGCAGGGGGGAGACCCAGTACTTC	CASSEVGRGETQYF
TRBJ2-7	TRBV5-6	-	TRBD1	TGTGCCAGCAGCATCGGGACAGTTGGCTACGAGCAGTACTTC	CASSIGTVGYEQYF
TRBJ1-2	TRBV7-2	-	-	TGTGCCAGCAGCACCGACAGCGCATATGGCTACACCTTC	CASSTDSAYGYTF
TRBJ2-7	TRBV5-4	-	TRBD1	TGTGCCAGCAGCTTACAGGGGAATGCCTACGAGCAGTACTTC	CASSLQGNAYEQYF
TRBJ2-7	TRBV7-9	-	-	TGTGCCAGCAGCTTGGGACGGGGGACCTACGAGCAGTACTTC	CASSLGRGTYEQYF
TRBJ2-5	TRBV5-8	-	-	TGTGCCAGCAGCCGGGGGTCAGGGGACCCTCGGGAGACCCAGTACTTC	CASSRGSGDPRETQYF
TRBJ2-7	TRBV7-9	-	-	TGTGCCAGCAGCGTGGACGGGACCACGACCGCCGAGCAGTACTTC	CASSVDGTTTAEQYF
TRBJ1-4	TRBV15	-	-	TGTGCCACCAAGAACCTTCGGTGGATAGATCTTGGGGCGACTAATGAAAAACTGTTTTTT	CATKNLRWIDLGATNEKLFF
TRBJ1-3	TRBV18	-	-	TGTGCCAGCTCACCACCGGGCGGAAACACCATATATTTT	CASSPPGGNTIYF
TRBJ1-2	TRBV19	-	-	TGTGCCAGTAGCGCGGTTAACTATGGCTACACCTTC	CASSAVNYGYTF
TRBJ1-2	TRBV14	-	-	TGTGCCAGCAGCCAAGCCCAGGGTTACTATGGCTACACCTTC	CASSQAQGYYGYTF
TRBJ1-3	TRBV6-6	-	-	TGTGCCAGCAGTCTCTTGGGTCACAGCTCTGGAAACACCATATATTTT	CASSLLGHSSGNTIYF
TRBJ1-6	TRBV3-1/TRBV3-2	-	-	TGTGCCAGCAGCCAAGAAGGGCGTAATTCACCCCTCCACTTT	CASSQEGRNSPLHF
TRBJ2-7	TRBV5-1	few	-	TGCGCCAGCAGCTCCCTACAGACCACCTACGAGCAGTACTTC	CASSSLQTTYEQYF
TRBJ1-5	TRBV5-1	-	TRBD1	TGCGCCAGCAGCTTGGATGGACAGGGTACGGGGCAGCCCCAGCATTTT	CASSLDGQGTGQPQHF
TRBJ2-5	TRBV7-9	-	-	TGTGCCAGCAGCTTATTGCTTCCCATCCAGTACTTC	CASSLLLPIQYF
TRBJ1-6	TRBV20-1	-	-	TGCAGTGCTAGAGATGGGAGACCCCTCCACTTT	CSARDGRPLHF
TRBJ1-5	TRBV15	-	-	TGTGCCACCAGCAGAGATTTGGTCTTTTTCACAGAAGGCAATCAGCCCCAGCATTTT	CATSRDLVFFTEGNQPQHF
TRBJ2-5	TRBV11-3	-	-	TGTGCCAGCAGCTTAGATAGTAGGCGGACCCAGTACTTC	CASSLDSRRTQYF
TRBJ2-1	TRBV7-9	-	TRBD2	TGTGCCAGCAGCTTATTGGAGGGCTCGGGAGGTGGTGAGCAGTTCTTC	CASSLLEGSGGGEQFF
TRBJ1-6	TRBV10-3	-	-	TGTGCCATCAGACCCTCGGGCCCTAATTCACCCCTCCACTTT	CAIRPSGPNSPLHF
TRBJ2-1	TRBV28	once	-	TGTGCCAGCAGGGTTGAGGCCTACAATGAGCAGTTCTTC	CASRVEAYNEQFF
TRBJ1-3	TRBV7-2	-	-	TGTGCCAGCAGCATGTACCCCGGACCGAATTCTGGAAACACCATATATTTT	CASSMYPGPNSGNTIYF
TRBJ2-3	TRBV19	-	-	TGTGCCAGTAGATCGGGATCCACAGATACGCAGTATTTT	CASRSGSTDTQYF
TRBJ1-2	TRBV30	-	TRBD1	TGTGCCTGGAGTGCGATACAGGGGAGCTACACCTTC	CAWSAIQGSYTF
TRBJ2-1	TRBV6-5	-	TRBD2	TGTGCCAGCAAAACTCAGCGGGAGTTGGACAATGAGCAGTTCTTC	CASKTQRELDNEQFF
TRBJ1-1	TRBV12-3/TRBV12-4	-	-	TGTGCCAGCAGTCCTACACGGAACACTGAAGCTTTCTTT	CASSPTRNTEAFF
TRBJ1-1	TRBV19	-	-	TGTGCCAGTAGTATAGACCCCGGGAACACTGAAGCTTTCTTT	CASSIDPGNTEAFF
TRBJ1-1	TRBV6-5	-	-	TGTGCCAGCTTACGTACGGTGAACACTGAAGCTTTCTTT	CASLRTVNTEAFF
TRBJ1-2	TRBV5-4	-	TRBD1	TGTGCCAGCAGCGCGGGACAGGGAAACTATGGCTACACCTTC	CASSAGQGNYGYTF